This record concerns one TCR beta chain sequence. Its specificity is unknown. This sample stems from a study of shared clonotypes between healthy human individuals. Whole-study context: Donors were a couple of women and a few men aged 18 to 49. Per-donor plates numbered three CD4 naive, three CD4 memory, two CD8 naive and one CD8 memory.

Study processing details: Because ImmunoSEQ provided only junction sequences with no quality scores, the filtering differed. Profiled with immunoSEQ multiplex PCR; TCRdb holds only in-frame clones, not every one. The V and J calls and clone size are taken from that table; D and trimming were inferred from the DNA. The sample has about 2.4 million clones, roughly 93% seen once; the top ten hold approximately 0.36%. This CDR3 region has 16 residues. Germline assignment: CDR1 SGHAT and CDR2 FQNNGV. Trimming removed 4 bases from V and 7 bases from J; junction bases left unmatched: 11. Whole-study results and caveats: The low donor count limited represented genetic and exposure-history diversity.

The clonotype comes from a man between 18 and 29 years old in good health. Some clones in this sample may be carry-over from other donors' samples. V is TRBV11-2 and J is TRBJ2-1, with 9 bases that match TRBD2. Sequences were obtained from naive CD4+ T cells from PBMCs. Noted subset: CD45RA+ positively selected. The CDR3 region has the DNA TGTGCCAGCAGCTCCCGACTAGCGGAAGCCTGGAATGAGCAGTTCTTC. It translates to CASSSRLAEAWNEQFF. The full variable domain, in which reference TRBV11-2 and TRBJ2-1 provide the parts outside the CDR3, is EAGVAQSPRYKIIEKRQSVAFWCNPISGHATLYWYQQILGQGPKLLIQFQNNGVVDDSQLPKDRFSAERLKGVDSTLKIQPAKLEDSAVYLCASSSRLAEAWNEQFFGPGTRLTVL.